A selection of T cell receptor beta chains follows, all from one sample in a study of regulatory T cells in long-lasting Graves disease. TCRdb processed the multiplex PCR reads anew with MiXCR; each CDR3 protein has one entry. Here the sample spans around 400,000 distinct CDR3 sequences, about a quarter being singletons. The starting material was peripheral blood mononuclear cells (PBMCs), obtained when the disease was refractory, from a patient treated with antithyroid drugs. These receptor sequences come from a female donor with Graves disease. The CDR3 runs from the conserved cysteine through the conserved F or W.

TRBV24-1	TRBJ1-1	CATSDYAAFF
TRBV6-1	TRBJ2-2	CVSSTIDTGELFF
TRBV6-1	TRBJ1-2	CASRGTDGYGYTF
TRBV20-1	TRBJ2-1	CSARDLTGLAGVGEQFF
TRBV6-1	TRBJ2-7	CASRTPGTPGDEQYF
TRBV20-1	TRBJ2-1	CSARRIAGGDNEQFF
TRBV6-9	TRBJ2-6	CASSYRGTSGANVLTF
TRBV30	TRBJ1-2	CAWNGLSYGYTF
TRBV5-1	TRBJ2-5	CANSFEGRETQYF
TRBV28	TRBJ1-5	CASSWQSNQPQHF
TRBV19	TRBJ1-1	CASSDMNTEAFF
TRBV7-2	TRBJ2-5	CASSFRQALRGTQYF
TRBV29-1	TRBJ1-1	CSVVAGTTEAFF
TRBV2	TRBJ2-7	CASRGTSDHEQYF
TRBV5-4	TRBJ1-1	CASSTWTGWNTEAFF
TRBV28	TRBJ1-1	CASTYPRGTDTEAFF
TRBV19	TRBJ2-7	CASNRVSYEQYF
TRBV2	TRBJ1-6	CASSPPRLTGLNSPLHF
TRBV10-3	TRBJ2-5	CAIANEGETQYF
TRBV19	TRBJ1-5	CASSMPEIQPQHF